What follows are 11 T cell receptor beta chains derived from one specimen sequenced in a study of cytomegalovirus exposure and HLA in healthy donors. The PCR employed 60 Vbeta primers together with 13 Jbeta primers. Clones were sequenced by immunoSEQ multiplex PCR, and TCRdb holds only the in-frame ones, with some missing. This table holds about 140,000 clones, approximately 65% found once. Sequencing was carried out using PBMCs. Receptors were obtained from a woman aged 60-70 years in good health and CMV-seronegative.

The J gene is TRBJ2-2, the V gene TRBV10-3; the D gene is possibly TRBD2 (5 bases). There are 15 residues in the CDR3. Germline-derived CDR1 and CDR2 are ENHRY and SYGVKD. Trimming left V 2 bases short and J 1 base short, with 8 bases between. CDR3 in DNA: TGTGCCATCAGTGAGGTAGCGCAGAACACCGGGGAGCTGTTTTTT. Translation: CAISEVAQNTGELFF.

The genes are TRBV29-1 and TRBJ2-4; tentatively, D is TRBD1 (5 bases). The V gene's germline CDR1 is SQVTM and CDR2 ANQGSEA. The CDR3 is 12 amino acids. Trimming stripped 5 bases from V and 6 bases from J, with 11 bases between. CDR3 coding DNA: TGCAGCGTTCTCCAGGGTGGAAACATTCAGTACTTC. It translates to CSVLQGGNIQYF.

On this clone: The identical CDR3 is also encoded by other nucleotide sequences in the sample. The chain has TRBV6-5 and TRBJ1-4; D is possibly TRBD1 (5 bases). V shed 0 bases and J shed 1 base, with 6 bases lying between them. The CDR3 extends over 15 amino acids. Germline V gene data show CDR1 as MNHEY and CDR2 as SVGAGI. CDR3 protein: CASSYSGGTNEKLFF. CDR3 nucleotides: TGTGCCAGCAGTTACTCCGGGGGAACTAATGAAAAACTGTTTTTT.

This chain's CDR3 is CASSSADSHYTEAFF. The CDR3, as DNA: TGTGCCAGCAGCTCGGCAGACAGTCATTACACTGAAGCTTTCTTT. The V gene is TRBV7-9, the J gene TRBJ1-1; a possible D gene is TRBD1 (5 bases). Per germline, CDR1 SEHNR and CDR2 FQNEAQ (reference sequence). The V end was cut by 4 bases, the J end by 3 bases, with 15 bases between. This CDR3 region has 15 residues.

The V call is TRBV29-1, the J call TRBJ2-3; 14 bases line up with TRBD2. Losses at the gene ends were 5 bases for V and 6 bases for J; bases not matched to a gene: 7. Per the germline V gene, CDR1 is SQVTM and CDR2 is ANQGSEA. The CDR3 runs 15 residues. The CDR3: CSVKGTSGRGDTQYF. DNA for the CDR3: TGCAGCGTTAAGGGGACTAGCGGGAGAGGGGATACGCAGTATTTT.

This clone was found a few times. The genes are TRBV9 and TRBJ2-2, with D unresolved. CDR1 is SGDLS, CDR2 YYNGEE, per germline. The CDR3 extends over 15 amino acids. The V and J ends lost 0 bases and 4 bases respectively, with 10 bases between them. The CDR3 DNA reads TGTGCCAGCAGCGTAGAACAGCCCGGCACCGGGGAGCTGTTTTTT. It translates to CASSVEQPGTGELFF.

The chain has TRBV28 and TRBJ1-3; a weak D match, TRBD1 (6 bases). Germline loops: CDR1 MDHEN, CDR2 SYDVKM. This CDR3 is 17 amino acids long. Trimming cost V 5 bases and J 3 bases, with 20 bases left between them. The chain's CDR3 is CASSLQPGGGGGNTIYF. The CDR3 DNA reads as TGTGCCAGCAGTCTACAACCGGGGGGGGGCGGTGGAAACACCATATATTTT.

This chain connects TRBV19 to TRBJ2-7, with D hard to call. Germline CDR1 LNHDA, CDR2 SQIVND (reference sequence). There are 15 residues in the CDR3. Deletions cut 4 bases from V and 0 bases from J, with 13 bases between. The CDR3 is CASSTPPQDSYEQYF. The CDR3 nucleotides are TGTGCCAGTAGTACCCCCCCACAAGACTCCTACGAGCAGTACTTC.

The chain is built from TRBV2 and TRBJ2-3, with TRBD1 matching 9 bases. Germline loops: CDR1 SNHLY, CDR2 FYNNEI. CDR3 length equals 15 residues. After removal of 6 bases from V and 3 bases from J, the junction contained 7 bases not matched to a gene. CDR3 coding DNA: TGTGCCAGCAGCCCAGAGACAGGGGGGACAGATACGCAGTATTTT. Translated: CASSPETGGTDTQYF.

Here the CDR3 reads CASSVFPIGAGLHNEQFF. CDR3 DNA: TGTGCCAGTAGTGTCTTCCCCATCGGAGCGGGGCTTCACAATGAGCAGTTCTTC. The chain carries TRBV19 and TRBJ2-1, with TRBD2 matching 7 bases. V lost 5 bases to trimming and J lost 5 bases; unmatched junction nucleotides: 18. This CDR3 contains 18 residues. CDR1 is LNHDA, CDR2 SQIVND, per germline (reference sequence).

This chain uses TRBV9 with TRBJ1-3; TRBD1 matches at 10 bases. The CDR3 is 19 residues long. The germline V gene has CDR1 SGDLS and CDR2 YYNGEE. V shed 4 bases and J 2 bases; nucleotides not matched to a gene: 15. The CDR3 here is CASSLPLGQGKKAGNTIYF. DNA for the CDR3: TGTGCCAGCAGCCTACCATTGGGACAGGGGAAGAAGGCTGGAAACACCATATATTTT. Filled out from reference TRBV9 and TRBJ1-3, the complete variable domain reads DSGVTQTPKHLITATGQRVTLRCSPRSGDLSVYWYQQSLDQGLQFLIQYYNGEERAKGNILERFSAQQFPDLHSELNLSSLELGDSALYFCASSLPLGQGKKAGNTIYFGEGSWLTVV.